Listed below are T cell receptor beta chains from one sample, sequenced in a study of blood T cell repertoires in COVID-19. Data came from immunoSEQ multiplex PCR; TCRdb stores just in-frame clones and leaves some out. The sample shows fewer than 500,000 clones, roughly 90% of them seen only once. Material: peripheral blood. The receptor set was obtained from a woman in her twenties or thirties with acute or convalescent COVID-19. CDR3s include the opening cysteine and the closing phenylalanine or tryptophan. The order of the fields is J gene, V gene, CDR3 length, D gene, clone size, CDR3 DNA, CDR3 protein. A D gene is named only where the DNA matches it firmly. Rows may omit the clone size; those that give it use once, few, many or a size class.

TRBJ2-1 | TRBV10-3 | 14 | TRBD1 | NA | TGTGCCATCAGTGGGGGACAGACCTACAATGAGCAGTTCTTC | CAISGGQTYNEQFF
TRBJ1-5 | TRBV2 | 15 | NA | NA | TGTGCCAGCAGTGAAGAATCCCAAGCCAAGCAGCCCCAGCATTTT | CASSEESQAKQPQHF
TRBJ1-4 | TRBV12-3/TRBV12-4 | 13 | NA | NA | TGTGCCAGCAGTCCATTAGGGGATGAAAAACTGTTTTTT | CASSPLGDEKLFF
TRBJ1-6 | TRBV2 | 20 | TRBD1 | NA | TGTGCCAGCAGTGAGCCCCGTCCGGGACAGGGGGCAAGATTTAAATCACCCCTCCACTTT | CASSEPRPGQGARFKSPLHF
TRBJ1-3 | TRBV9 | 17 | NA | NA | TGTGCCAGCAGCGTAGTGGGCCTGGACACCTCTGGAAACACCATATATTTT | CASSVVGLDTSGNTIYF
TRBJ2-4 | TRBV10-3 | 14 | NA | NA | TGTGCCATCAGTGAAACAACGGCCAAAAACATTCAGTACTTC | CAISETTAKNIQYF
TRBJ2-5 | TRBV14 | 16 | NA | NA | TGTGCCAGCAGCCAAGATGGACAGTATTGGCGGGAGACCCAGTACTTC | CASSQDGQYWRETQYF
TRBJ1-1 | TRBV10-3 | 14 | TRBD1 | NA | TGTGCCATCACCTCAGGGGGCGCGCGGACTGAAGCTTTCTTT | CAITSGGARTEAFF
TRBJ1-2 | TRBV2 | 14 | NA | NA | TGTGCCAGCAGGGATGACATGCGGGACTATGGCTACACCTTC | CASRDDMRDYGYTF
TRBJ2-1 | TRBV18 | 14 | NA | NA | TGTGCCAGCTCACCACCGAGGCAGTTCAATGAGCAGTTCTTC | CASSPPRQFNEQFF
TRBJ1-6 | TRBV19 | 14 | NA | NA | TGTGCCAGTAGTGCCCGACAGGAAAATTCACCCCTCCACTTT | CASSARQENSPLHF
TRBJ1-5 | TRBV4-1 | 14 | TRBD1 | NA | TGCGCCAGCAGCTACCGACAGGGAGATCAGCCCCAGCATTTT | CASSYRQGDQPQHF
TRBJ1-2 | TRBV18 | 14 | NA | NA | TGTGCCAGCTCACAGGAACAGGGTTGGTATGGCTACACCTTC | CASSQEQGWYGYTF
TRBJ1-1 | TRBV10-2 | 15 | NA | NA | TGCGCCAGCAGTGAGTCAATGGGGGGGGCCACTGAAGCTTTCTTT | CASSESMGGATEAFF
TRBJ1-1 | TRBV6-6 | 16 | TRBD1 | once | TGTGCCAGCAGTCGAACAGCCGGGACAGGGAACACTGAAGCTTTCTTT | CASSRTAGTGNTEAFF
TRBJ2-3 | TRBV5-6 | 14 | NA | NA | TGTGCCAGCAGCGGGGGCCGAAGCACAGATACGCAGTATTTT | CASSGGRSTDTQYF
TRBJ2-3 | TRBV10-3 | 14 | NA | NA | TGTGCCATTAAAATCGGTGAAAGAACAGATACGCAGTATTTT | CAIKIGERTDTQYF
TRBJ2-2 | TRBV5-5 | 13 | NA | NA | TGTGCCAGCAGACAGGGTGAAGGCGGGGAGCTGTTTTTT | CASRQGEGGELFF
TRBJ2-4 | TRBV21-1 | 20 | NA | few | TGTGCCAGCAGCAAAGTGAATGGCCTAGCGCCGATGGGGGCCAAAAACATTCAGTACTTC | CASSKVNGLAPMGAKNIQYF
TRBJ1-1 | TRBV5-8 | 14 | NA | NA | TGTGCCAGCAGCGATGACAGGACTAACACTGAAGCTTTCTTT | CASSDDRTNTEAFF
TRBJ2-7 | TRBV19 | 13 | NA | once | TGTGCCAGTAGTAGCCCCGGGACCTACGAGCAGTACTTC | CASSSPGTYEQYF
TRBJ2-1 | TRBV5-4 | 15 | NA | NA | TGTGCCAGCAGCTTGGACAGCCTTACCAACAATGAGCAGTTCTTC | CASSLDSLTNNEQFF
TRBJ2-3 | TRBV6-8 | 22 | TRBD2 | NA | TGTGCCAGCAGTCCCAACGGTCGACTAGCGGGAGAACACGATTTTAGCACAGATACGCAGTATTTT | CASSPNGRLAGEHDFSTDTQYF
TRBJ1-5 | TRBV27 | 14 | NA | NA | TGTGCCACCAAAATAGGGGGTAGCAATCAGCCCCAGCATTTT | CATKIGGSNQPQHF
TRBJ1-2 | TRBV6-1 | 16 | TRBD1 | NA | TGTGCCAGCAGTGGTTTGGGGACAGGGAAAAACTATGGCTACACCTTC | CASSGLGTGKNYGYTF
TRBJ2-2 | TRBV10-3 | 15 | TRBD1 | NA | TGTGCCATCAGGGAGGACAGGGGGGATACCGGGGAGCTGTTTTTT | CAIREDRGDTGELFF
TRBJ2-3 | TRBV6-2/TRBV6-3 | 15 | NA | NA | TGTGCCAGCAGTTACCCTGGGCAGAGCCCAGATACGCAGTATTTT | CASSYPGQSPDTQYF
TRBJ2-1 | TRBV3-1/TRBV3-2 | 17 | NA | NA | TGTGCCAGCAGCCAAGATCCTAGCGTGAGCTCCTACAATGAGCAGTTCTTC | CASSQDPSVSSYNEQFF
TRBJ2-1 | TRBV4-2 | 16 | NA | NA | TGTGCCAGCAGCCAAGTCGCGCGGGGGCCCTACAATGAGCAGTTCTTC | CASSQVARGPYNEQFF
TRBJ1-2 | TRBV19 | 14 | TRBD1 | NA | TGTGCCACCTCAAGGGGACAGGGCCTGTATGGCTACACCTTC | CATSRGQGLYGYTF
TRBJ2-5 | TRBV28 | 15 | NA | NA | TGTGCCAGCAGTTTAATTGTCCCGAGCCAAGAGACCCAGTACTTC | CASSLIVPSQETQYF
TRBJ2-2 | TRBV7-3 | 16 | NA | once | TGTGCCAGCAGCTTAGGAGGGACAGCGAACACCGGGGAGCTGTTTTTT | CASSLGGTANTGELFF
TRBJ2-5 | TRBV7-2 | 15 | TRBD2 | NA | TGTGCCAGCAGCACCCGGACTAGCGGGGAATCGGCCCAGTACTTC | CASSTRTSGESAQYF
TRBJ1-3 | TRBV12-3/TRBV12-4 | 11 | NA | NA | TGTGCCAGCAGCCTAAGGGGCACCATATATTTT | CASSLRGTIYF
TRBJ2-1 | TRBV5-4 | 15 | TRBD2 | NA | TGTGCCAGCAGCCCGACTAGCGGGAGACCCAATGAGCAGTTCTTC | CASSPTSGRPNEQFF
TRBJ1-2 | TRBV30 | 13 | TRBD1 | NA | TGTGCCTGGAGTCGGGACAGGTCTTATGGCTACACCTTC | CAWSRDRSYGYTF
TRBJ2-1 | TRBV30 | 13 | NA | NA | TGTGCCTGGAATTCGGGCGGGGCCCAGGAGCAGTTCTTC | CAWNSGGAQEQFF
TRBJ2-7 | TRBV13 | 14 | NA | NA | TGTGCCAGCAGCTTAGGGACAGGCGTCCGGGAGCAGTACTTC | CASSLGTGVREQYF
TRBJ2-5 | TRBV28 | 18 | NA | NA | TGTGCCAGCAGTTATCTTGTGCCCGGTGGTTTACGTTTAGAGACCCAGTACTTC | CASSYLVPGGLRLETQYF
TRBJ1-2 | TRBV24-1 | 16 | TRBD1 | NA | TGTGCCACCAGTGATTCCGGGACAGACGGTAACTATGGCTACACCTTC | CATSDSGTDGNYGYTF
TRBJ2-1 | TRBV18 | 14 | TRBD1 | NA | TGTGCCAGCTCGGACAGGATGGCCTACAATGAGCAGTTCTTC | CASSDRMAYNEQFF
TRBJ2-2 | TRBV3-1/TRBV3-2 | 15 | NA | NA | TGTGCCAGCAGACCCGAAAGGGGCGGTGGCGGGGAGCTGTTTTTT | CASRPERGGGGELFF
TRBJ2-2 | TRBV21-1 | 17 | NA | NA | TGTGCCAGCAGCCCCCACGGGACAGGAAGGAACACCGGGGAGCTGTTTTTT | CASSPHGTGRNTGELFF
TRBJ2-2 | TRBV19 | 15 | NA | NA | TGTGCCAGTACCCGAGGCCGAGAACTCACCGGGGAGCTGTTTTTT | CASTRGRELTGELFF
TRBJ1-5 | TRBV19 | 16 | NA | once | TGTGCCAGTAGTATAATGGCCCAGGGGAGCAATCAGCCCCAGCATTTT | CASSIMAQGSNQPQHF
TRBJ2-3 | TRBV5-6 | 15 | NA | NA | TGTGCCAGCAGCTTGGCAGGCGGGGTAACAGATACGCAGTATTTT | CASSLAGGVTDTQYF
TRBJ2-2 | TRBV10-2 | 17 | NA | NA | TGCGCCAGCAGTGAGTTTTTGGGCCGATCGAACACCGGGGAGCTGTTTTTT | CASSEFLGRSNTGELFF
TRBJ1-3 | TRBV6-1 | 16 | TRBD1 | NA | TGTGCCAGCAGGGAACAGGGGATGATCTCTGGAAACACCATATATTTT | CASREQGMISGNTIYF
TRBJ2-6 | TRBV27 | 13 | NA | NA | TGTGCCAGCAAGCCCACTGGGGCCAACGTCCTGACTTTC | CASKPTGANVLTF
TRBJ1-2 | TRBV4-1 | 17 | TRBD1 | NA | TGCGCCAGCAGCCAAGATTCCCAGGGGGCCCCCGGCTATGGCTACACCTTC | CASSQDSQGAPGYGYTF
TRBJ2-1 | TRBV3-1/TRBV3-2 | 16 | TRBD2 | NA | TGTGCCAGCAGCCACATAGCGGGGGGGCCGCTGATTGAGCAGTTCTTC | CASSHIAGGPLIEQFF